This T cell receptor (beta chain) was recovered during a study of cytomegalovirus exposure and HLA in healthy donors. General study points: Analysis performed later showed TCR beta chains linked to HLA being more clonally expanded than equally common others. Owing to their indistinguishability, certain V segments, notably TRBV6-2 and TRBV6-3, were excluded.

Germline V gene data show CDR1 as MNHNS and CDR2 as SASEGT. After removal of 7 bases from V and 8 bases from J, the junction contained 10 bases not matched to a gene. This CDR3 comprises 15 residues. The PCR contained 60 Vbeta and 13 Jbeta primers. The authors' processing: Around 83 million unique TCR beta chains, roughly 10 million shared, were counted in a later analysis. Clones were sequenced by immunoSEQ multiplex PCR, and TCRdb holds only the in-frame ones, with some missing. The V and J calls and clone size were taken over from that table, and D and trimming were inferred from the DNA. The sample shows 100,000 to 150,000 clones, 74% of them seen only once. Regarding this clone: As yet, its antigen is unknown.

The receptor comes from a male donor in good health and CMV-seronegative. Input material: PBMCs. V usage is TRBV6-1 and J usage is TRBJ2-1, with 11 bases matching TRBD2. The CDR3 here is CASIKTSGSRDEQFF. The DNA of the CDR3 is TGTGCCAGCATTAAAACTAGCGGGAGTAGAGATGAGCAGTTCTTC.